This TCR beta chain was profiled in a study of tumor-infiltrating lymphocytes in primary liver carcinoma. Taking about 18-32 mg of unsorted bulk tissue, the authors co-extracted RNA and DNA. Comment on this clonotype: With a much larger clone just one base away, this may be a read error.

The CDR3 length is 16 residues. Germline values: CDR1 PRHDT, CDR2 FYEKMQ (reference sequence). Trimming took 0 bases from V and 4 from J; bases not matched to a gene: 2. A constant-region primer primed TCR beta cDNA synthesis from roughly 500 ng of total RNA. Libraries covering TCR beta were generated through three nested multiplex PCR rounds (using a slightly modified ARM-PCR). For about 11 cycles apiece, the opening two PCR rounds ran with TRBV1-TRBV30 forward primers and a C-beta reverse primer. Each CDR3 protein gets one entry after TCRdb re-called the multiplex PCR reads with MiXCR. This sample has around 81,000 distinct CDR3 sequences, with about two thirds found just once.

The sequencing sample was made of liver tumor tissue from sampling region 4. Regarding subset: tumor region T4, right-lateral pole. The sequence derives from a woman aged 60-75 years with primary liver carcinoma and hepatitis B virus infection. The genes are TRBV13 and TRBJ2-2; 10 bases are shared with TRBD2. This CDR3 reads CASSLGGLAITGELFF. The CDR3, as DNA: TGTGCCAGCAGCTTAGGGGGACTAGCGATCACCGGGGAGCTGTTTTTT.